Listed below are T cell receptor beta chains from one sample, sequenced in a study of CD4 and CD8 cells across lung adenocarcinoma regions. TCRdb fed the PCR reads into MiXCR, producing one record per CDR3 protein. The sample lists around 8,400 distinct CDR3 sequences, roughly 52% occurring once. The sequencing sample was made of CD8+ T cells from the center of a lung tumor. The source of these receptors is a female donor with lung adenocarcinoma. The CD4 and CD8 labels of this study may be unreliable. The CDR3 runs from the conserved cysteine through the conserved F or W. The order of the fields is J gene, V gene, clone size, D gene, CDR3 DNA, CDR3 protein. D genes are given only for firm matches. Only part of the rows carry a size: once, few, many, or a class if the clone is expanded.

TRBJ2-4 TRBV6-1 NA NA TGTGCCAGCAGCGGGGGGCGCCACCAAGACATCCAGTACTTC CASSGGRHQDIQYF
TRBJ1-4 TRBV27 NA NA TGTGCCAGCAGTTTAGGAATATCAACTAATGAAAAACTGTTTTTT CASSLGISTNEKLFF
TRBJ2-5 TRBV7-2 NA NA TGTGCCAGCAGTTCACAAGGACAGAGACAAGAGACCCAGTACTTC CASSSQGQRQETQYF
TRBJ2-1 TRBV11-3 many NA TGTGCCAGCAGCTTAGAGGCCGGGGTGGCCTACAATGAGCAGTTCTTC CASSLEAGVAYNEQFF
TRBJ1-1 TRBV6-4 NA NA TGTGCGAGGGATAGGCCGCAGTTT CARDRPQF
TRBJ2-1 TRBV7-2 medium-sized TRBD2 TGTGCCAGCAGCCCGGGGGGGACTATAAGGAGGGAGACCCAGTTCTTC CASSPGGTIRRETQFF
TRBJ2-3 TRBV10-1 medium-sized TRBD2 TGCGCCAGCAGTGAGGGACTAGCGGATACTGATACGCAGTATTTT CASSEGLADTDTQYF
TRBJ2-1 TRBV7-2 many NA TGTGCCAGCAGCTTAAGAGACAGAATTGACCAGTTCTTC CASSLRDRIDQFF
TRBJ2-3 TRBV5-4 few TRBD2 TGTGCCAGCAGCTTGATTCTAGCGGGAGCAGATACGCAGTATTTT CASSLILAGADTQYF
TRBJ1-2 TRBV6-5 many NA TGTGCCAGCAGACCCCCCCGGGGCGAGGACTATGGCTACACCTTC CASRPPRGEDYGYTF
TRBJ2-1 TRBV5-6 many NA TGTGCCAGCAGCTTGGACGAGATTCAGCAGTTCTTC CASSLDEIQQFF
TRBJ2-5 TRBV5-1 NA TRBD1 TGCGCCAGCACTGGTAGGACAGGGGGCGCGAATACGCAGTACTTC CASTGRTGGANTQYF
TRBJ2-3 TRBV6-1 NA TRBD2 TGTGCCAGCAGTGAGGGGGCGGGAGGGGAAGACACGCAGTATTTT CASSEGAGGEDTQYF
TRBJ2-7 TRBV6-1 NA NA TGTGCCAGCAGTCCTACTTTCTACGAGCAGTACTTC CASSPTFYEQYF
TRBJ2-2 TRBV12-3/TRBV12-4 large NA TGTGCCAGCAGGCGGGGATCTGGCGGGGAGCTGTTTTTT CASRRGSGGELFF
TRBJ2-1 TRBV12-3/TRBV12-4 medium-sized TRBD2 TGTGCCAGCAGTTTGCTAGCGGGGGGCCTACCCGCGTTCTTC CASSLLAGGLPAFF
TRBJ2-7 TRBV6-1 NA NA TGTGCCAGCAGTCCTCACGTGGGGACCACCTACGAGCAGTACTTC CASSPHVGTTYEQYF
TRBJ1-1 TRBV3-1 once NA TGTGCCAGCAGCCAAGATGAGCAGAGTGATTGGTCGGACACTGAAGCTTTCTTT CASSQDEQSDWSDTEAFF
TRBJ2-2 TRBV27 few NA TGTGCCAGCAGTTTAGTTTGGGGCGGGGAGCTGTTTTTT CASSLVWGGELFF
TRBJ2-2 TRBV6-1 NA NA TGTGCCAGCACAAAAAGGTGGAGTAGCCCCGGGGAGCTGTTTTTT CASTKRWSSPGELFF
TRBJ2-3 TRBV5-8 NA NA TGTGCCAGCAGCTTGGGGCGGGGCGTCACAAATACGCAGTATTTT CASSLGRGVTNTQYF
TRBJ2-1 TRBV11-2 many NA TGTGCCAGCAGCTTTGGCGAAAACAATGAGCAGTTCTTC CASSFGENNEQFF
TRBJ2-2 TRBV7-2 many NA TGTGCCAGCAGCTTAAAGTTGATAGCGCAGAACACCGGGGAGCTGTTTTTT CASSLKLIAQNTGELFF
TRBJ2-3 TRBV7-7 NA TRBD1 TGTTGTGCGGGCTTAGGGGGCGTTGGCACAGAGACGCAGTACTTT CCAGLGGVGTETQYF
TRBJ2-2 TRBV7-3 NA TRBD1 TGTGCCAGCAGCCTAGGAGCGCAGGGGCCAGGGGGCGTCACAGAGGAGCTGTATTTT CASSLGAQGPGGVTEELYF
TRBJ2-1 TRBV12-3/TRBV12-4 large NA TGTGCCAGCAGTTTATTCCAGGACCTAACCAATGAGCAGTTCTTC CASSLFQDLTNEQFF
TRBJ2-3 TRBV5-1 few TRBD1 TGCGCCAGCAGCCTGGACAGGGGGACAGATACGCAGTATTTT CASSLDRGTDTQYF
TRBJ2-1 TRBV6-5 medium-sized TRBD1 TGTGCCAGCAGTTATAACCGGGACAGATCCTACAATGAGCAGTTCTTC CASSYNRDRSYNEQFF
TRBJ2-7 TRBV6-1 many NA TGTGCCAGCAGTGTTAGGGTATCTCAGCGGAGTTACTACAATGAGCAGTACTTC CASSVRVSQRSYYNEQYF
TRBJ1-5 TRBV7-2 many NA TGTGCCAGCAGCCCAGTGACAGATCAGCCCCAGCATTTT CASSPVTDQPQHF
TRBJ2-3 TRBV12-5 NA TRBD1 TGTGCTAGTGGTTTGGAACAGGGGAATCACACAGATACGCAGTATTTT CASGLEQGNHTDTQYF
TRBJ2-1 TRBV3-1 NA TRBD2 TGTGCCAGCAGCCAAGGGCTAGCGGGCTTCTCCTACAATGAGCAGTTCTTC CASSQGLAGFSYNEQFF
TRBJ2-4 TRBV6-5 medium-sized NA TGTGCCAGCAGTTACTCGACAAGGGTGGCAAACATTCAGTACTTC CASSYSTRVANIQYF
TRBJ2-5 TRBV29-1 NA NA TGCAGCGTTGAAGTTCCCCAGGGTGGAGATCTCCTAGAGACCCAGTACTTC CSVEVPQGGDLLETQYF
TRBJ2-2 TRBV7-2 NA NA TGTGCCAGGGGCTTTGCGGCGAACGGGGAGCTGTTTTTT CARGFAANGELFF
TRBJ2-7 TRBV6-1 NA TRBD2 TGTGCCGGGAGTGAAGCGGCGGGGGGCCAAGATACGCAGTACTTC CAGSEAAGGQDTQYF
TRBJ2-3 TRBV7-8 once NA TGTGCCAGCAGCTTCCTAGCTACAGATACGCAGTATTTT CASSFLATDTQYF
TRBJ1-5 TRBV4-1 NA NA TGCGCCAGCAGCCAGGACCTACAGGGTTGGCCCCACCATTTT CASSQDLQGWPHHF
TRBJ2-3 TRBV11-1 many TRBD2 TGTGCCAGCAGTTACATTAGCGGGGGGCAGTATTTT CASSYISGGQYF
TRBJ2-3 TRBV6-1 many TRBD1 TGTGCCAGCAAACTACCGGGACAGGATTTCGGGGCTCATACGCAGTATTTT CASKLPGQDFGAHTQYF
TRBJ2-1 TRBV12-3/TRBV12-4 NA NA TGTGCCAGCAGTCCAGATCAAGCGGAGAGCTCCTACGATGAGCAGTATTTC CASSPDQAESSYDEQYF
TRBJ1-4 TRBV5-4 NA NA TGTGCCAGCAGCTTAGGGACAACACTGGGGAATGAAAAACTGTTTTTT CASSLGTTLGNEKLFF
TRBJ2-7 TRBV6-6 many TRBD1 TGTGCCAGCAGTTCGGGACAGGAATCCTACAATGAGCAGTACTTC CASSSGQESYNEQYF
TRBJ2-5 TRBV19 NA TRBD2 TGTGCCAGTAGTATGTGGGGGGGGGGGGGGGAGACCCAGTACTTC CASSMWGGGGETQYF
TRBJ2-4 TRBV6-1 NA TRBD2 TGTGCCAGCACCCTCTCGGGTAGCGGGGGGGCTGACACCCAGTACTTC CASTLSGSGGADTQYF
TRBJ2-1 TRBV27 NA TRBD2 TGTGCCAGCAGTTTAGAGGGACTAGCGTCCAATGAGCAGTTCTTC CASSLEGLASNEQFF
TRBJ2-2 TRBV7-2 large TRBD1 TGTGCCAGCAGCTCCGGGACAGGGTCCACCGGGGAGCTGTTTTTT CASSSGTGSTGELFF
TRBJ1-5 TRBV12-3/TRBV12-4 NA NA TGTGCCAGCAGTTTATCCCCAACAGGTCGGGACAATCAGCCCCAGCATTTT CASSLSPTGRDNQPQHF